The T cell receptor (beta chain) under discussion was sequenced for a study of a mutant IDH1 vaccine in newly diagnosed glioma. TCRdb keeps only in-frame clones here, not all; method: immunoSEQ multiplex PCR. The table records almost 85,000 clones, about 82% of them present only once. Time point denoted: week 23, last vaccination. One vaccine dose held 300 ug of mutant IDH1 20-mer peptide and came with topical imiquimod. The CDR3 spans 17 residues. Germline CDR1 reads KGHSH; CDR2 reads LQKENI. The V and J ends lost 0 bases and 5 bases respectively, with 17 bases between them. About this clone itself: The antigen remains unidentified.

The V gene is TRBV18, the J gene TRBJ2-1, with D uncertain. The source of this sequence is a man aged 25-40 years with glioma. Some clones in this sample may be carry-over from other donors' samples. The sequenced sample was PBMCs, obtained from a glioma patient whose treatment included an IDH1 peptide vaccine. DNA for the CDR3: TGTGCCAGCTCACCACCTAGGTTCGGAGACTCTAACAATGAGCAGTTCTTC. Its protein product is CASSPPRFGDSNNEQFF. The variable domain in full, with the rest retrieved from reference TRBV18 and TRBJ2-1, is NAGVMQNPRHLVRRRGQEARLRCSPMKGHSHVYWYRQLPEEGLKFMVYLQKENIIDESGMPKERFSAEFPKEGPSILRIQQVVRGDSAAYFCASSPPRFGDSNNEQFFGPGTRLTVL.